This is a list of T cell receptor beta chains from one sample in a study of technical replicates of blood from a few donors. Profiled with immunoSEQ multiplex PCR; TCRdb holds only in-frame clones, not every one. The sample comprises tens of thousands of clones, approximately 97% of which are singletons, and about 0.3% rests with the top ten. The source material was T cells isolated from PBMCs. Receptors were obtained from a human donor in good health. Each CDR3 is given with its conserved first and last residue. Each record gives: J gene, clone size, V gene, D gene, CDR3 DNA, CDR3 protein. The D gene is left open where the match is weak. Clone size, where shown, is once, few, many, or a class for clones that have expanded.

TRBJ1-1,.,TRBV7-2,.,TGTGCCAGCAGCTTACGTCTAAACACTGAAGCTTTCTTT,CASSLRLNTEAFF
TRBJ1-1,.,TRBV6-1,TRBD1,TGTGCCAGCAGCCAGGGGGGCGGCATGAACACTGAAGCTTTCTTT,CASSQGGGMNTEAFF
TRBJ2-7,.,TRBV27,TRBD1,TGTGCCAGCAGTTGGACAGGGAGCGCATACGAGCAGTACTTC,CASSWTGSAYEQYF
TRBJ1-3,.,TRBV30,TRBD1,TGTGCCTGGGCCCGGACAGGGACAGGAAACACCATATATTTT,CAWARTGTGNTIYF
TRBJ2-7,.,TRBV2,.,TGTGCCAGTACTACAGGGAGCCTCTACGAGCAGTACTTC,CASTTGSLYEQYF
TRBJ1-1,once,TRBV2,TRBD1,TGTGCCAGCAGAGGGACAGGACCGTTCACTGAAGCTTTCTTT,CASRGTGPFTEAFF
TRBJ2-7,.,TRBV7-3,.,TGTGCCAGCAGCCCAAATCCGGGGTCTTCCTACGAGCAGTACTTC,CASSPNPGSSYEQYF
TRBJ1-3,.,TRBV4-2,.,TGTGCCAGCAGCCCTACTAGGTCTGGAAACACCATATATTTT,CASSPTRSGNTIYF
TRBJ1-2,.,TRBV7-3,TRBD1,TGTGCCAGCAGCTTCCGGGACAGCTCTAACTATGGCTACACCTTC,CASSFRDSSNYGYTF
TRBJ2-1,.,TRBV30,TRBD1,TGTGCCTGGAGCCGTCAGGGGGATGAGCAGTTCTTC,CAWSRQGDEQFF
TRBJ1-4,.,TRBV6-6,.,TGTGCCAGCAGTTACCCCCTCCAGGGGGAAAAACTGTTTTTT,CASSYPLQGEKLFF
TRBJ1-2,.,TRBV19,TRBD1,TGTGCCAGTACCACAGGGGGTGGCTACACCTTC,CASTTGGGYTF
TRBJ2-5,.,TRBV11-3,.,TGTGCCAGCAGCCGGTCGCTAACCCAAGAGACCCAGTACTTC,CASSRSLTQETQYF
TRBJ1-4,.,TRBV29-1,.,TGCAGCGCCGAAACGGGGGGGGAGGGAGAAAAACTGTTTTTT,CSAETGGEGEKLFF
TRBJ2-3,.,TRBV27,.,TGTGCCAGCAGTTTCCCCGCGGCAGATACGCAGTATTTT,CASSFPAADTQYF
TRBJ2-5,.,TRBV6-4,.,TGTGCCAGCAGTCCTCGATGGGGAGAGCGCCAAGAGACCCAGTACTTC,CASSPRWGERQETQYF